This T cell receptor beta chain was identified in a study of blood T cell repertoires in COVID-19. Germline assignment: CDR1 SGHTA and CDR2 FQGNSA. V was cut by 1 base and J by 2 bases, with 9 bases left in between. The CDR3 totals 16 residues. Data came from immunoSEQ multiplex PCR; TCRdb stores just in-frame clones and leaves some out. The sample has 70,000 or so clones, approximately 90% seen once. The sample comprised peripheral blood. This chain uses TRBV7-2 with TRBJ2-6; D perhaps matches TRBD1 (6 bases). This TCR derives from a human donor in a cohort sampled during active COVID-19. The chain's CDR3 is CASSLVQGTGANVLTF. Here the CDR3 DNA reads TGTGCCAGCAGCTTAGTTCAGGGGACTGGGGCCAACGTCCTGACTTTC.